Presented here are 10 T cell receptor beta chains from one specimen sequenced in a study of T-cell reconstitution after alpha-beta-depleted transplantation in children. Whole-study results and caveats: Expanded graft clones numbering several hundred reportedly gave rise to alpha-beta T cells about two months after transplant.

For TCRbeta, the library was prepared with unique molecular identifiers. TCRdb called the PCR reads again in MiXCR, with one record for every CDR3 protein. The repertoire holds about 32,000 distinct CDR3 sequences, with approximately 7% as singletons. Which antigens these TCRs recognize remains unknown. Sequences were derived from peripheral blood, sampled 60 days after TCRalphabeta/CD19-depleted stem cell transplant. The source is a child less than two years old who had a stem cell transplant for acute myeloid leukemia, so the T cells may come from the graft donor.

This clonotype was detected ten times or more. J is TRBJ2-3 and V is TRBV9, with 9 bases aligning to TRBD2. CDR3 length: 16 residues. With 0 bases clipped from V and 4 bases from J, the junction kept 6 bases outside the gene matches. The germline CDR1 and CDR2 sequences are SGDLS and YYNGEE. CDR3 in amino acids: CASSVGPAGGADTQYF. The DNA for the CDR3 is TGTGCCAGCAGCGTAGGGCCAGCGGGAGGCGCAGATACGCAGTATTTT.

In this sample, this clonotype turned up many times. The rearrangement joins TRBV6-5 to TRBJ1-2, with a tentative D call TRBD1 (5 bases). The V end was cut by 2 bases, the J end by 5 bases, with 18 bases between. The CDR3 sequence is 16 residues long. Germline-derived CDR1 and CDR2 are MNHEY and SVGAGI. CDR3 in amino acids: CASSYGLGLGHYGYTF. Here the CDR3 DNA reads TGTGCCAGCAGTTACGGATTGGGGTTGGGGCATTATGGCTACACCTTC.

This clonotype was observed at least ten times. V usage is TRBV27 and J usage is TRBJ2-3, with D perhaps matching TRBD1 (5 bases). The germline V gene encodes CDR1 MNHEY and CDR2 SMNVEV (reference sequence). V lost 7 bases and J 3 bases, leaving 23 bases between the germline ends. This CDR3 region has 17 residues. CDR3 nucleotides: TGTGCCAGCAAAGGGGCGAAGTCTAAAGGGCTTACAGATACGCAGTATTTT. Its translation: CASKGAKSKGLTDTQYF.

There are many counts of this clonotype. The rearrangement uses TRBV29-1 and TRBJ2-1; D is undetermined. CDR3 length equals 11 residues. CDR1 is SQVTM and CDR2 is ANQGSEA in the germline V gene. V was pared by 4 bases and J by 9 bases, with 10 bases between. The CDR3 sequence is CSVVRTSEQFF. CDR3 coding DNA: TGCAGCGTTGTAAGAACGAGTGAGCAGTTCTTC.

The sample holds many counts of this clonotype. The V call is TRBV7-9, the J call TRBJ2-3, with 13 positions matching TRBD2. Germline lookup yields CDR1 SEHNR and CDR2 FQNEAQ (reference sequence). The CDR3 totals 17 residues. The J segment lost 3 bases and the V segment lost 2 bases, leaving 5 bases of the junction unmatched. The CDR3 DNA reads TGTGCCAGCAGCTTATGGACTAGCGGGAGTTCGACAGATACGCAGTATTTT. This translates into CASSLWTSGSSTDTQYF.

The sample holds many counts of this clonotype. V gene TRBV5-1 combines with J gene TRBJ2-7, with 9 bases that match TRBD1. The CDR3 is 15 residues long. CDR1 SGHRS and CDR2 YFSETQ come from the germline V gene. V gave up 2 bases and J gave up 1 base; unmatched junction bases: 4. This chain's CDR3 is CASSLRQGGSYEQYF. CDR3 bases: TGCGCCAGCAGCTTACGACAGGGGGGATCCTACGAGCAGTACTTC. The full variable domain, its missing parts supplied by reference TRBV5-1 and TRBJ2-7, is KAGVTQTPRYLIKTRGQQVTLSCSPISGHRSVSWYQQTPGQGLQFLFEYFSETQRNKGNFPGRFSGRQFSNSRSEMNVSTLELGDSALYLCASSLRQGGSYEQYFGPGTRLTVT.

With regard to this clonotype: The junction differs from germline at one of its ends, possibly a read error. The chain uses TRBV20-1 and TRBJ2-3; perhaps TRBD2 as D (7 bases). The germline gives CDR1 DFQATT, CDR2 SNEGSKA (reference sequence). The CDR3 is made up of 17 amino acids. The CDR3 reads CCANRGAGAWGTDTQYF. The CDR3 nucleotides read TGCTGTGCTAATCGGGGGGCGGGAGCGTGGGGCACAGATACGCAGTATTTT.

This clonotype occurred many times. CDR3 sequence reads: CSVSPTGNTIYF. In DNA form, the CDR3 reads TGCAGCGTGTCGCCGACTGGAAACACCATATATTTT. The chain recombines TRBV29-1 with TRBJ1-3; no clear D gene. This CDR3 region has 12 residues. V lost 6 bases and J lost 2, with 8 bases in between. CDR1 SQVTM and CDR2 ANQGSEA come from the germline V gene. The full variable domain, its missing parts supplied by reference TRBV29-1 and TRBJ1-3, is SAVISQKPSRDICQRGTSLTIQCQVDSQVTMMFWYRQQPGQSLTLIATANQGSEATYESGFVIDKFPISRPNLTFSTLTVSNMSPEDSSIYLCSVSPTGNTIYFGEGSWLTVV.

This clonotype was seen ten or more times. V and J are TRBV5-1 and TRBJ2-7; D is possibly TRBD1 (6 bases). Trimming left V 0 bases short and J 2 bases short, with 12 bases between. The V gene's germline CDR1 is SGHRS and CDR2 YFSETQ. The CDR3 runs to 15 residues. CDR3 in DNA: TGCGCCAGCAGCTTGGTTCGGACAGCGACCTACGAGCAGTACTTC. This codes for CASSLVRTATYEQYF.

This clonotype was found many times. V usage is TRBV9 and J usage is TRBJ2-3, with D possibly matching TRBD2 (6 bases). The V end lost 1 base, the J end lost 4 bases, and 13 bases lay between the germline ends. This CDR3 has 15 residues. In germline, CDR1 is SGDLS, CDR2 YYNGEE. CDR3: CASSVTGASADTQYF. The CDR3 DNA reads as TGTGCCAGCAGCGTAACGGGAGCATCCGCAGATACGCAGTATTTT.